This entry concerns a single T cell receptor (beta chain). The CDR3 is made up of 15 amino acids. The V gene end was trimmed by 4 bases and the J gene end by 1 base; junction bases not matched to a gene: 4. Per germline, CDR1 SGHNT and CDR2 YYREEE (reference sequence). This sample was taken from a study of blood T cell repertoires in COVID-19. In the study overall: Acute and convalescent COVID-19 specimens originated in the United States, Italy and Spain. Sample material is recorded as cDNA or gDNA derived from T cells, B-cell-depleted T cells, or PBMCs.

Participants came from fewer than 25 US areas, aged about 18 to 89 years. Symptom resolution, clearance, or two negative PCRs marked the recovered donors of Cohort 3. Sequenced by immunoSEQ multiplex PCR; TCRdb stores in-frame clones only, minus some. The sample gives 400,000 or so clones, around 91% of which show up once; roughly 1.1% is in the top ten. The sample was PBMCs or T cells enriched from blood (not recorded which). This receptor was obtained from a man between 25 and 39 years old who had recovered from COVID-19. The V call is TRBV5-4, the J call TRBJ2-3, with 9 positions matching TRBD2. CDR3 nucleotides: TGTGCCAGCAGCCCACGGACTAGCGGCACAGATACGCAGTATTTT. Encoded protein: CASSPRTSGTDTQYF.